One sample yielded the 11 T cell receptor beta chains listed below, sequenced in a study of blood T cell repertoires in COVID-19. Some clones are missing from TCRdb's copy, which holds only in-frame ones; the method was immunoSEQ multiplex PCR. This table holds nearly 15,000 clones, roughly 79% found once. Source material: peripheral blood. The receptors here all came from a man aged 60 to 69 with acute or convalescent COVID-19.

The V gene is TRBV6-2 or TRBV6-3, the J gene TRBJ1-1, with D perhaps matching TRBD1 (5 bases). This CDR3 is built from 13 residues. V lost 5 bases and J 0 bases, leaving 7 bases between the germline ends. Per the germline V gene, CDR1 is MNHEY and CDR2 is SVGEGT. In DNA form, the CDR3 reads TGTGCCAGCAGTAGACAGATGAACACTGAAGCTTTCTTT. It yields the protein CASSRQMNTEAFF.

The rearrangement uses TRBV10-3 and TRBJ2-3; 10 bases agree with TRBD2. Germline V gene data show CDR1 as ENHRY and CDR2 as SYGVKD. This CDR3 contains 20 residues. J was trimmed by 0 bases and V by 2 bases; bases with no gene match: 14. DNA of the CDR3: TGTGCCATCAGTGAGACCCCTGGTAGCGGGGGGCTTACTAGCACAGATACGCAGTATTTT. It encodes CAISETPGSGGLTSTDTQYF.

This chain joins TRBV29-1 and TRBJ2-2, with D perhaps matching TRBD1 (6 bases). Germline V gene data show CDR1 as SQVTM and CDR2 as ANQGSEA. Between the trimmed V and J ends, which lost 2 bases and 6 bases, there was a span of 22 bases. This CDR3 has 17 residues. CDR3 DNA: TGCAGCGTTGAAACTTTTTCTAAGGTGGGGGCGGCCGGGGAGCTGTTTTTT. Its protein is CSVETFSKVGAAGELFF.

This chain uses TRBV15 with TRBJ2-7; a weak D match, TRBD1 (5 bases). Looked up from germline, CDR1 is LNHNV and CDR2 is YYDKDF (reference sequence). The CDR3 runs 16 residues. Trimming shortened V by 9 bases and J by 2 bases, and 23 bases separated the two germline ends. CDR3 protein: CATGSRAGDFTYEQYF. The CDR3 nucleotides are TGTGCCACTGGTTCCAGGGCAGGAGATTTTACCTACGAGCAGTACTTC.

The sample holds one count of this clone. This sequence joins TRBV29-1 and TRBJ2-1, with D maybe TRBD2 (5 bases). Trimming removed 6 bases at V and 3 bases at J, with 9 bases between. The CDR3 is 12 residues long. CDR1 is SQVTM and CDR2 is ANQGSEA in the germline V gene. The chain's CDR3 is CSVEALYNEQFF. The CDR3 DNA reads as TGCAGCGTGGAGGCGCTCTACAATGAGCAGTTCTTC.

The chain employs TRBV27 and TRBJ1-2; D is ambiguous. The germline V gene has CDR1 MNHEY and CDR2 SMNVEV (reference sequence). Trimming took off 3 bases at V and 4 bases at J, with 9 bases between the two ends. The CDR3 is made up of 13 amino acids. CDR3 amino acids: CASSFAGSYGYTF. Written as DNA, the CDR3 is TGTGCCAGCAGTTTTGCCGGTAGCTATGGCTACACCTTC.

The chain recombines TRBV6-5 with TRBJ2-3; TRBD2 matches at 10 bases. The CDR3 is 15 residues long. CDR1 and CDR2 (germline): MNHEY, SVGAGI. V lost 3 bases, J lost 4 bases, and 4 bases stayed unmatched. DNA of the CDR3: TGTGCCAGCAGTTATTCGGGGACTAGCGCAGATACGCAGTATTTT. This translates into CASSYSGTSADTQYF.

A word on this clone: At one end the junction does not follow the germline gene, possibly because of a read error. The CDR3 sequence: CTSSQNRMTGGEQFF. The CDR3 region has the DNA TGCACCAGCAGCCAAAACCGGATGACAGGGGGAGAGCAGTTCTTC. The rearrangement uses TRBV4-3 and TRBJ2-1; TRBD1 matches at 9 bases. The CDR3 has 15 amino acids. The V gene's germline CDR1 is LGHNA and CDR2 YSLEER.

J is TRBJ2-3 and V is TRBV6-5; no definite D call. Germline V gene data show CDR1 as MNHEY and CDR2 as SVGAGI. The ends were cut back, 6 bases at V and 4 bases at J, with 17 bases in the middle. This CDR3 has 15 amino acids. This chain's CDR3 is CASSESMRYPDTQYF. CDR3 coding DNA: TGTGCCAGCAGCGAGAGTATGAGATATCCAGATACGCAGTATTTT.

The rearrangement joins TRBV6-5 to TRBJ2-7, with 7 bases lining up with TRBD1. The CDR3 has 14 amino acids. Trimming removed 6 bases from V and 0 bases from J; junction bases left unmatched: 5. The V gene's germline CDR1 is MNHEY and CDR2 SVGAGI. The CDR3: CASRSTGSSYEQYF. The DNA of the CDR3 is TGTGCCAGCAGGTCGACAGGGAGCTCCTACGAGCAGTACTTC.

V is TRBV11-2 and J is TRBJ1-1; a weak D match, TRBD1 (5 bases). CDR1 SGHAT and CDR2 FQNNGV come from the germline V gene. This CDR3 comprises 13 residues. V dropped 3 bases and J dropped 1 base, with 6 bases sitting between them. The CDR3 DNA sequence: TGTGCCAGCAGCTTCCAGGGGAACACTGAAGCTTTCTTT. This gives the protein CASSFQGNTEAFF.